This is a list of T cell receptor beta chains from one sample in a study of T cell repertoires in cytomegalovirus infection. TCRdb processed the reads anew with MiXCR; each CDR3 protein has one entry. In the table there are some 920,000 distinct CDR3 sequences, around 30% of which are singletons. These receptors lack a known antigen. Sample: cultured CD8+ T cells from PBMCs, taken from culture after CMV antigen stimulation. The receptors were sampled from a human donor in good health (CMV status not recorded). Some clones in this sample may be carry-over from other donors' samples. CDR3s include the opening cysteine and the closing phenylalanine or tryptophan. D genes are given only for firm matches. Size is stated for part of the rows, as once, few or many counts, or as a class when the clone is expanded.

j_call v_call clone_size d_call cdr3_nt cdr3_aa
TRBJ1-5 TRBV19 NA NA TGTGCCAGTAAAGAAGGGGGGAATCAGCCCCAGCATTTT CASKEGGNQPQHF
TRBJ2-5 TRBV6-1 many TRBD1 TGTGCCAGCAGTGACGACAGGGCTAGGTACCAAGAGACCCAGTACTTC CASSDDRARYQETQYF
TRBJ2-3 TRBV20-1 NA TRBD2 TGCAGTGGATCCGGACTAGCGGGAAGCACAGATACGCAGTATTTT CSGSGLAGSTDTQYF
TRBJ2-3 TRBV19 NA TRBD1 TGTGCCAGTAGGAATGACAGGGGAAGCACAGATACGCAGTATTTT CASRNDRGSTDTQYF
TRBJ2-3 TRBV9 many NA TGTGCCAGCAGCGTAGGGAGGGGAGACGGGACCGCTAGCACAGATACGCAGTATTTT CASSVGRGDGTASTDTQYF
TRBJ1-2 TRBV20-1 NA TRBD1 TGCAGTGCCCCGGGACAGGGGCTTCCAAGATTC CSAPGQGLPRF
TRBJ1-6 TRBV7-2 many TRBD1 TGTGCCAGCAGCGCCCAGGGGACAGGGGGTTCACCCCTCCACTTT CASSAQGTGGSPLHF
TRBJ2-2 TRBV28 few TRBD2 TGTGCCAGCAGTTGGACTAGCGGGGGCCGGGAGCTGTTTTTT CASSWTSGGRELFF
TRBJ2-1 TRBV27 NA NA TGTGCCACTCGAGGGGGGGGTCCCAACAATGAGCAGTTCTTC CATRGGGPNNEQFF
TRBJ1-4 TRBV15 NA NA TGTGCCACCAGCAGACCAGGGGAAGTTCGTGAAAAACTGTTTTTT CATSRPGEVREKLFF
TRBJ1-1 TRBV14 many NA TGTGCCAGCAGCCAATTTCCGCGAGAACAGAACACTGAAGCTTTCTTT CASSQFPREQNTEAFF
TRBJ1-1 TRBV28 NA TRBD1 TGTGCCAGCAGAATTTTGGGTAAGGGGGCGGGTGAAGCTTTCTTT CASRILGKGAGEAFF
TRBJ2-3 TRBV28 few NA TGTGCCAGCAGTTTACAGGGTCCAGATACGCAGTATTTT CASSLQGPDTQYF
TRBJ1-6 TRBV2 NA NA TGTGCCAGCAGGACCGGGACAAGTTATAATTCACCCCTCCACTTT CASRTGTSYNSPLHF
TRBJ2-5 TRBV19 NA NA TGTGCCAGTAGTATAAGCCCGGGGGAGACCCAGTACTTC CASSISPGETQYF
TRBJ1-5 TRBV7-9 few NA TGTGCCAGCAGTCCCGGGCCCCAATATCAGCCCCAGCATTTT CASSPGPQYQPQHF
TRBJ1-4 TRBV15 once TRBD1 TGTGCCACCAGCATACCGGGACAGGGTGCGCGGTTGGATGAAAAACTGTTTTTT CATSIPGQGARLDEKLFF
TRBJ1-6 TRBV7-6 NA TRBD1 TGTGCCAGCAGAGGACAGGGTGGTTCACCCCTCCACTTT CASRGQGGSPLHF
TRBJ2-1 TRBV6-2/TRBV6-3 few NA TGTGCCAGCAGTTCGCGGGGGCCGGGTGAGCAGTTCTTC CASSSRGPGEQFF
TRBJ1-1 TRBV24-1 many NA TGTGCCAGCGGAAAGGGAGTGGTGAACACTGAAGCTTTCTTT CASGKGVVNTEAFF
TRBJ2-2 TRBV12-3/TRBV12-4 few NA TGTGCCAGCAGTTTTTATAGTTTCACCGGGGAGCTGTTTTTT CASSFYSFTGELFF
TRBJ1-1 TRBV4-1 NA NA TGCGCCAGCAGCCAGGGACGGCAGAGCACTGAAGCTTTCTTT CASSQGRQSTEAFF
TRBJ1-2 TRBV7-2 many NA TGTGCCAGCAGCTTAGCGCAGGTCCGGCCCCTCTATGGCTACACCTTC CASSLAQVRPLYGYTF
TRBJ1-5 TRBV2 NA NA TGTGCCAGCAGCCTTGTGATGGGGGGCGGGGAGCAGCCCCAGCATTTT CASSLVMGGGEQPQHF
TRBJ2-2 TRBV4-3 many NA TGCGCCAGCAGCCAAGAGGAGAACACCGGGGAGCTGTTTTTT CASSQEENTGELFF
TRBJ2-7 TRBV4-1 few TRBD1 TGCGCCAGCAGCCAAGGAGGCAGGGGGCTCTACGAGCAGTACTTC CASSQGGRGLYEQYF
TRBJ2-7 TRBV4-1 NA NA TGCGCCAGCAGCCAAGAGGGGCAGGGCTACGAGCAGTACTTC CASSQEGQGYEQYF
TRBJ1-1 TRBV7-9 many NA TGTGCCAGCAGCCAAGGGATTGGGGACACTGAAGCTTTCTTT CASSQGIGDTEAFF
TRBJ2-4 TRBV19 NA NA TGTGCCAGTAGTATCTGGCAGGGGATTGAAAACATTCAGTACTTC CASSIWQGIENIQYF
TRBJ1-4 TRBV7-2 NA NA TGTGCCAGCAGCTTAAACAGGGCAGCTGAACTGTTTTTT CASSLNRAAELFF
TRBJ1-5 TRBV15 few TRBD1 TGTGCCACCAGCAGAGGACAGGGCGATCAGCCCCAGCATTTT CATSRGQGDQPQHF
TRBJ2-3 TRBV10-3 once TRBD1 TGTGCCATCAGCGACAGGGCCGGCACAGATACGCAGTATTTT CAISDRAGTDTQYF
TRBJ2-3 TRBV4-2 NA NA TGTGCCAGCAGCCAAGAAGTTTGGGGGGGCTTATTCCCAGATACGCAGTATTTT CASSQEVWGGLFPDTQYF
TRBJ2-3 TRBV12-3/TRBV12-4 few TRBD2 TGTGCCAGCAGTTCCACTAGCGGGGGGGATACGCAGTATTTT CASSSTSGGDTQYF
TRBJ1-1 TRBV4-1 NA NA TGCGCCAGCAGCCAAGATAAGCGTATCACTGAAGCTTTCTTT CASSQDKRITEAFF
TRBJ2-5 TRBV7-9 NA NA TGTGCCAGCAGCGTTCGGGGTTTTCGAGAGACCCAGTACTTC CASSVRGFRETQYF
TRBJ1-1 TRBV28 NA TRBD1 TGTGCCAGCAGTTTATGGGCCGACAGGGAGTGGCAGAGGACTGAAGCTTTCTTT CASSLWADREWQRTEAFF
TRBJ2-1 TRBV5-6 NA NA TGTGCCAGCAGCTTGGTAGGGACTTCCCCTAGGATTGAGCAGTTCTTC CASSLVGTSPRIEQFF
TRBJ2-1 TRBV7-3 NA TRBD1 TGTGCCAGCAGCTTTAGGACAGGGGGCCTCAATGAGCTGTTCTTC CASSFRTGGLNELFF
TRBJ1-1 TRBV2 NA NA TGTGCCAGCAAAGGGACTTACGGTGAAGCTTTCTTT CASKGTYGEAFF
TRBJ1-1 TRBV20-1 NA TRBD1 TGCAGTGCTAGAGATATCGAGGGGACAGGGGGTGAAGCTTTCTTT CSARDIEGTGGEAFF
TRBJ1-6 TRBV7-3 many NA TGTGCCAGCAGCTTAAACCCGGTCAGGGCAGCCTCACCCCTCCACTTT CASSLNPVRAASPLHF
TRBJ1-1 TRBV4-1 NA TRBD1 TGCGCCAGCAGCCAAGGACAGGGAAGGACTGAAGCTTTCTTT CASSQGQGRTEAFF
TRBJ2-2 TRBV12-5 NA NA TGTGCTAGTGGTTTGGCCTTACAGGGACGGACCGGGGAGCTGTTTTTT CASGLALQGRTGELFF
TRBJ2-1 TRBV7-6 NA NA TGTGTCAGCAGCCCAGAGGGCAGGGGTTCTTCAGGTGAGCAGTTCTTC CVSSPEGRGSSGEQFF
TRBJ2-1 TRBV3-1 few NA TGTGCCAGCAGCCAAGATTCGATAGGGGCTAGTTACAATGAGCAGTTCTTC CASSQDSIGASYNEQFF
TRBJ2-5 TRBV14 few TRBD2 TGTGCCAGCAGCCAAGAAACTTACCTTAGCGGGGGACCGCAAGAGACCCAGTACTTC CASSQETYLSGGPQETQYF
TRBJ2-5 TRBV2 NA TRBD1 TGTGCCAGCAGTTCCGGACAGGGGGCCTCACAAGAGACCCAGTACTTC CASSSGQGASQETQYF
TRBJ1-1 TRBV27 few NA TGTGCCACCATTGGGAGGGGGGCCACTGAAGCTTTCTTT CATIGRGATEAFF
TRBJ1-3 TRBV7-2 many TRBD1 TGTGCCAGCAGCTTGACACCGGGACAGCGTGTGGTCGACACCATATATTTT CASSLTPGQRVVDTIYF
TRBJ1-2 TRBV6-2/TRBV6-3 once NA TGTGCCAGCAGTAATTCGCCGGGCTACACCTTC CASSNSPGYTF